What follows describes a single T cell receptor beta chain. Its antigen is as yet unknown. Investigators spread the genomic DNA of each subset evenly over several immunoSEQ plates. The assay was immunoSEQ multiplex PCR, and TCRdb's table has in-frame clones only and misses some. The data hold 300,000 or so clones, with under 80% observed a single time. Germline V gene sequence: CDR1 MNHNY, CDR2 SVGAGI (reference sequence). CDR3 length equals 14 residues. Trimming took off 0 bases at V and 3 bases at J, with 8 bases between the two ends. This sample was included in a study of shared clonotypes between healthy human individuals. The study's findings and limits: Roughly 5% of naive CD4 clonotypes were common to four donors. Estimated clonotype richness was generally higher in naive than memory subsets.

The V gene is TRBV6-6, the J gene TRBJ1-2; D uncertain. This clonotype was sampled from a man aged 25-40 years in good health. The source material was memory CD4+ T cells sorted from blood. Subset here: CD45RA-negative fraction. CDR3 DNA sequence: TGTGCCAGCAGTTACTCTTGGCAAGACTATGGCTACACCTTC. It is translated as CASSYSWQDYGYTF.